This is a list of T cell receptor beta chains from one sample in a study of early T cells in non-severe SARS-CoV-2 infection. One entry per CDR3 protein results from TCRdb running MiXCR on the 5' RACE reads. This table has around 55,000 distinct CDR3 sequences, 15% appearing once. Sample: whole blood, taken at baseline. Receptors were obtained from an adult who was a healthcare worker with PCR-confirmed SARS-CoV-2 infection or an uninfected control (not recorded which). CDR3s include the opening cysteine and the closing phenylalanine or tryptophan. D genes are given only for firm matches. Size tells how often a clone was seen (once, few, many) or the class of an expanded clone, and some rows leave it out.

D	V	size	J	DNA	CDR3
NA	TRBV29-1	NA	TRBJ2-7	TGCAGCGTCACCCGGGGGAGTAGCGAGCAGTACTTC	CSVTRGSSEQYF
TRBD1	TRBV6-1	many	TRBJ2-2	TGTGCCAGCAGTGAAGGGCAGGGGGCGCCCGGGGAGCTGTTTTTT	CASSEGQGAPGELFF
NA	TRBV4-1	many	TRBJ2-5	TGCGCCAGCAGCCAAGGCCCTGGAGGGCCGTTCCAAGAGACCCAGTACTTC	CASSQGPGGPFQETQYF
TRBD2	TRBV5-1	NA	TRBJ2-7	TGCGCCAGCAGCTTTTCCGGGACTAGCCCTCCCTACGAGCAGTACTTC	CASSFSGTSPPYEQYF
TRBD1	TRBV2	few	TRBJ1-5	TGTGCCAGCAGTGCCCAGGGGGCTAATCAGCCCCAGCATTTT	CASSAQGANQPQHF
NA	TRBV20-1	few	TRBJ1-5	TGCAGTGCTAGGGACAGTATCAATCAGCCCCAGCATTTT	CSARDSINQPQHF
NA	TRBV25-1	many	TRBJ1-3	TGTGCCAGCAGTGAACCCGGGGTTTCTGGAAACACCATATATTTT	CASSEPGVSGNTIYF
TRBD2	TRBV28	once	TRBJ2-3	TGTGCCAGCAGTCAACTAGCGGGCGGTTCAGATACGCAGTATTTT	CASSQLAGGSDTQYF
NA	TRBV27	NA	TRBJ1-6	TGTGCCAGCAGTTTCGGGGGCACCTATAATTCACCCCTCCACTTT	CASSFGGTYNSPLHF
NA	TRBV11-2	many	TRBJ1-5	TGTGCCAGCAGCTTACAGGGGACCACCAATCAGCCCCAGCATTTT	CASSLQGTTNQPQHF
NA	TRBV20-1	many	TRBJ2-6	TGCAGTGCTAGTCGGCAGGGGTCGAACTCTGGGGCCAACGTCCTGACTTTC	CSASRQGSNSGANVLTF
NA	TRBV7-2	many	TRBJ2-5	TGTGCCAGCAGCACAACCCCAGGGTTGGGGGAGACCCAGTACTTC	CASSTTPGLGETQYF
TRBD1	TRBV29-1	medium-sized	TRBJ1-5	TGCAGCGTCGCCCCCGGGACAGGGGATCAGCCCCAGCATTTT	CSVAPGTGDQPQHF
NA	TRBV10-3	NA	TRBJ2-1	TGTGCCATCAGTACAGAATACAATGAGCAGTTCTTC	CAISTEYNEQFF
NA	TRBV30	many	TRBJ2-7	TGTGCCTGTGTCACAGGAACGGGCGAGCAGTACTTC	CACVTGTGEQYF
NA	TRBV7-2	few	TRBJ2-5	TGTGCCAGCAGCGTATCGACGGGAAAAGAGACCCAGTACTTC	CASSVSTGKETQYF
NA	TRBV6-2/TRBV6-3	NA	TRBJ2-3	TGTGCCAGCAGTTACTCCTCCAGGGGCTTGGGTACAGATACGCAGTATTTT	CASSYSSRGLGTDTQYF
NA	TRBV3-1	NA	TRBJ2-3	TGTGCCAGCAGCCAAGGACCCATCCGAGATACGCAGTATTTT	CASSQGPIRDTQYF
TRBD1	TRBV5-4	few	TRBJ1-5	TGTGCCAGCAGCTCCGGGACAGAGCTCAATCAGCCCCAGCATTTT	CASSSGTELNQPQHF
TRBD2	TRBV19	few	TRBJ2-7	TGTGCCAGTACCCCAGCCCGGGCTAGCGGGAGTAAGGATCGCGAGCAGTACTTC	CASTPARASGSKDREQYF
NA	TRBV7-9	many	TRBJ2-4	TGTGCCAGCAGCTCCGGACAGCCAAACATTCAGTACTTC	CASSSGQPNIQYF
TRBD1	TRBV20-1	few	TRBJ1-1	TGCAGCCTTATCCGGACAGGGAACACTGAAGCTTTCTTT	CSLIRTGNTEAFF
TRBD1	TRBV19	few	TRBJ1-5	TGTGCCAGTAGTACATCAGGGGGCATCAATCAGCCCCAGCATTTT	CASSTSGGINQPQHF
NA	TRBV6-5	few	TRBJ1-3	TGTGCCAGCAGTTACTCTCAGGGAAGAAACACCATATATTTT	CASSYSQGRNTIYF
NA	TRBV6-1	few	TRBJ1-1	TGTGCCAGCAGTGGAGCTGGCAGGGGCGGGAACACTGAAGCTTTCTTT	CASSGAGRGGNTEAFF
TRBD2	TRBV11-2	NA	TRBJ2-3	TGTGCCAGCAGCAGTCGACAGCGGGAGGTCACAGATACGCAGTATTTT	CASSSRQREVTDTQYF
TRBD2	TRBV29-1	NA	TRBJ2-1	TGCAGCGTAGAGCGGGGAAACTCCTACAATGAGCAGTTCTTC	CSVERGNSYNEQFF
NA	TRBV6-1	many	TRBJ2-5	TGTGCCAGCAGTTTCCGGGACTCCGGGTACCAAGAGACCCAGTACTTC	CASSFRDSGYQETQYF
NA	TRBV28	NA	TRBJ1-4	TGTGCCAGCAGGGCAAGGTCCGGGACCGATAATGAAAAACTGTTTTTT	CASRARSGTDNEKLFF
NA	TRBV13	few	TRBJ1-6	TGTGCCAGCAGCTTAGAAATGGACCTTCGTAATTCACCCCTCCACTTT	CASSLEMDLRNSPLHF
TRBD2	TRBV2	few	TRBJ2-5	TGTGCCAGCAGTTCTAGCGGGGTACAAGAGACCCAGTACTTC	CASSSSGVQETQYF
TRBD2	TRBV5-4	NA	TRBJ2-1	TGTGCCAGCAGCATTGGGCAGCGGGAGGAATACAATGAGCAGTTCTTC	CASSIGQREEYNEQFF
NA	TRBV20-1	NA	TRBJ1-4	TGCAGTGCTAGGAGTACAGCTGATGAAAAACTGTTTTTT	CSARSTADEKLFF
TRBD1	TRBV4-2	many	TRBJ1-5	TGTGCCAGCAGCCAGGCCGGGACAGGGAGACAGCCCCAGCATTTT	CASSQAGTGRQPQHF
NA	TRBV6-1	NA	TRBJ2-5	TGTGCCAGCAGTGAAACTTCGACGGGTGCGACCCAGTACTTC	CASSETSTGATQYF
TRBD2	TRBV5-6	NA	TRBJ2-7	TGTGCCAGCAGCTCCTTAGGGCCACTAGCGGGGAACTACGAGCAGTACTTC	CASSSLGPLAGNYEQYF
NA	TRBV5-1	NA	TRBJ1-3	TGCGCCAGCAGCTCCTCGACTTTTACTGGAAACACCATATATTTT	CASSSSTFTGNTIYF
NA	TRBV21-1	few	TRBJ1-1	TGTGCCAGCAGCAAAGAGGCGGAGAAGATGAACACTGAAGCTTTCTTT	CASSKEAEKMNTEAFF
NA	TRBV10-2	few	TRBJ2-1	TGCGCCAGCAGTGAACGGGGGAATGAGCAGTTCTTC	CASSERGNEQFF
NA	TRBV12-3/TRBV12-4	once	TRBJ2-7	TGTGCCAGCGCCTTTAGCGGCACCAGCTCCTACGAGCAGTACTTC	CASAFSGTSSYEQYF
TRBD2	TRBV2	few	TRBJ2-5	TGTGCCAGCAGTGAATTGGCTAGCGGGGGCACCCAGTACTTC	CASSELASGGTQYF
TRBD2	TRBV12-3/TRBV12-4	NA	TRBJ2-7	TGTGCCAGCAGTTTAGGCGGGGGGAACTACGAGCAGTACTTC	CASSLGGGNYEQYF